These 30 T cell receptor beta chains were sequenced from one sample in a study of blood T cell repertoires in COVID-19. Measured with immunoSEQ multiplex PCR; TCRdb has only the in-frame clones, and not every one. Of 150,000 to 200,000 clones listed, about 78% are singletons. Sequenced input: PBMCs or T cells enriched from blood (not recorded which). These receptors were collected from a woman aged 45-59 years who had recovered from COVID-19.

This clone appeared a single time. The V gene is TRBV11-2, the J gene TRBJ1-5; 9 bases align to TRBD1. The length of the CDR3 is 15 residues. Trimming took 5 bases from V and 4 from J; bases not matched to a gene: 6. CDR1 and CDR2 from the germline V gene are SGHAT and FQNNGV. The CDR3 region is CASSAGTGWNQPQHF. CDR3 nucleotide sequence: TGTGCCAGCAGCGCCGGGACAGGGTGGAATCAGCCCCAGCATTTT.

The chain employs TRBV18 and TRBJ1-3, with D unresolved. The germline CDR1 and CDR2 sequences are KGHSH and LQKENI. Trimming took off 1 base at V and 1 base at J, with 5 bases between the two ends. This CDR3 has 14 amino acids. Here the CDR3 DNA reads TGTGCCAGCTCACCACGGAGGTCTGGAAACACCATATATTTT. Translated: CASSPRRSGNTIYF.

A few counts support this clone. This chain links TRBV11-2 with TRBJ2-6, with 11 positions matching TRBD2. J gave up 5 bases and V 2 bases, and 5 bases lay outside the gene matches. CDR1 and CDR2 (germline): SGHAT, FQNNGV. This CDR3 region has 17 residues. This CDR3 reads CASSLTSGRIWANVLTF. The CDR3 DNA is TGTGCCAGCAGCTTAACTAGCGGGAGAATCTGGGCCAACGTCCTGACTTTC.

The chain uses TRBV10-1 and TRBJ2-1; D possibly corresponds to TRBD2 (6 bases). The CDR3 contains 16 residues. Trimming shortened V by 3 bases and J by 0 bases, and 12 bases separated the two germline ends. Germline-derived CDR1 and CDR2 are WNHNN and SYGVQD (reference sequence). In DNA, the CDR3 is TGCGCCAGCAGTGATAAGACTAGAAGCTCCTACAATGAGCAGTTCTTC. Its protein is CASSDKTRSSYNEQFF.

This clone was picked up a small number of times. The J gene is TRBJ1-2, the V gene TRBV6-5, with 8 positions matching TRBD1. J was trimmed by 6 bases and V by 6 bases; bases with no gene match: 9. Germline lookup yields CDR1 MNHEY and CDR2 SVGAGI. The CDR3 totals 14 residues. The CDR3 sequence: CASSRTGGPDGYTF. CDR3 nucleotide sequence: TGTGCCAGCAGCCGAACAGGGGGGCCCGATGGCTACACCTTC.

This sequence joins TRBV11-3 and TRBJ1-6, with D perhaps matching TRBD1 (5 bases). This CDR3 contains 15 residues. CDR1 and CDR2 (germline): SGHNT, YENEEA. Trimming removed 1 base at V and 6 bases at J, with 10 bases between. The CDR3 loop reads CASSLAGDSNSPLHF. The CDR3 DNA reads TGTGCCAGCAGCTTAGCGGGGGATAGTAATTCACCCCTCCACTTT.

The chain combines TRBV30 with TRBJ2-3; 7 nucleotides align to TRBD2. V lost 0 bases and J lost 2; bases outside the gene matches: 8. CDR3 length: 16 amino acids. CDR1 and CDR2 from the germline V gene are GTSNPN and SVGIG (reference sequence). The CDR3 bases are TGTGCCTGGAGTGTAGGGGCTAGCGGATTCACAGATACGCAGTATTTT. Translating it yields CAWSVGASGFTDTQYF.

This chain links TRBV28 with TRBJ2-2; 11 nucleotides align to TRBD1. The length of the CDR3 is 15 residues. Germline trimming cut 6 bases from V and 7 bases from J; bases unmatched to any gene: 7. The germline CDR1 and CDR2 sequences are MDHEN and SYDVKM. As DNA, the CDR3 is TGTGCCAGCAGCCCCGGGACAGGGGGTATCGGGGAGCTGTTTTTT. Translation: CASSPGTGGIGELFF.

V gene TRBV7-6 combines with J gene TRBJ1-1, with D possibly being TRBD1 (5 bases). This CDR3 is built from 13 residues. The germline V and J ends were trimmed by 5 bases and 1 base, with 8 bases remaining between them. Germline V lookup: CDR1 SGHVS, CDR2 FNYEAQ. CDR3 nucleotide sequence: TGTGCCAGCAGCGGGGCTGAGAACACTGAAGCTTTCTTT. Translation: CASSGAENTEAFF.

This clone appeared a single time. The chain has TRBV18 and TRBJ1-5; 7 bases map to TRBD1. The CDR3 spans 15 residues. V shed 6 bases and J 0 bases; nucleotides not matched to a gene: 5. Per germline, CDR1 KGHSH and CDR2 LQKENI. The CDR3 is CASSLGQVSNQPQHF. CDR3 in DNA: TGTGCCAGCTCCCTCGGACAGGTTAGCAATCAGCCCCAGCATTTT.

CDR3 in DNA: TGCAGCGTTCAAACGACAGGGTTGAGACGGGGTGAGCAGTTCTTC. Its protein product is CSVQTTGLRRGEQFF. This rearrangement joins TRBV29-1 to TRBJ2-1, with 7 positions matching TRBD1. The CDR3 is 15 residues long. Trimming at V came to 5 bases and at J to 9 bases, leaving 16 bases not matched to a gene. In germline, CDR1 is SQVTM, CDR2 ANQGSEA.

The chain employs TRBV5-1 and TRBJ2-7, with a weak D call TRBD1 (6 bases). Trimming removed 2 bases at V and 6 bases at J, with 12 bases between. The germline gives CDR1 SGHRS, CDR2 YFSETQ. CDR3 size: 13 residues. Here the CDR3 reads CASSLPGTPEQYF. In nucleotides, the CDR3 is TGCGCCAGCAGCTTACCCGGGACACCCGAGCAGTACTTC.

In this sample, this clone turned up once. V and J are TRBV28 and TRBJ1-3; TRBD1 agrees at 8 bases. Germline CDR1 MDHEN, CDR2 SYDVKM. The CDR3 covers 16 residues. With V trimmed by 1 base and J by 2 bases, 4 bases remained unmatched. CDR3 sequence (DNA): TGTGCCAGCAGTTTATTGGGACAGGAGGCTGGAAACACCATATATTTT. This gives the protein CASSLLGQEAGNTIYF.

The gene calls are TRBV7-2 and TRBJ2-1; D not resolved. The CDR3 totals 13 residues. The V gene's germline CDR1 is SGHTA and CDR2 FQGNSA. V lost 5 bases to trimming and J lost 4 bases, with 9 bases between them. The CDR3 DNA follows: TGTGCCAGCAGCCCTACTCCTTACAATGAGCAGTTCTTC. Its translation: CASSPTPYNEQFF.

This rearrangement joins TRBV29-1 to TRBJ2-7; 9 nucleotides align to TRBD1. V gave up 7 bases and J gave up 5 bases; unmatched junction bases: 9. This CDR3 contains 13 residues. CDR1 and CDR2 from the germline V gene are SQVTM and ANQGSEA. The CDR3 region has the DNA TGCAGCGCCTCGGGACAGGGTCCCCACGAGCAGTACTTC. Translation: CSASGQGPHEQYF.

Concerning this clone: The same CDR3 can be traced to other DNA sequences in this sample. The chain couples TRBV5-6 to TRBJ2-7; D gene uncertain. The CDR3 totals 12 residues. CDR1 and CDR2 (germline): SGHDT, YYEEEE. The V end lost 1 base, the J end lost 3 bases, and 5 bases lay between the germline ends. CDR3 nucleotide sequence: TGTGCCAGCAGCTTGTCGGGCTACGAGCAGTACTTC. This encodes CASSLSGYEQYF.

This clone was recorded a few times. This sequence joins TRBV3-1 (or the pseudogene TRBV3-2) and TRBJ2-7; the match to TRBD2 covers 11 bases. V gave up 1 base and J gave up 2 bases; unmatched junction bases: 7. Germline V CDR1 and CDR2: LGHDT, YNNKEL (reference sequence). There are 17 residues in the CDR3. CDR3: CASSQVGSGRAAYEQYF. DNA for the CDR3: TGTGCCAGCAGCCAAGTTGGTAGCGGGAGGGCCGCCTACGAGCAGTACTTC.

To note about this clone: Germline is not matched at one junction end, which may reflect a read error. The chain joins TRBV15 to TRBJ2-1; 9 bases agree with TRBD2. The CDR3 contains 14 residues. CDR1 and CDR2 (germline): LNHNV, YYDKDF (reference sequence). CDR3 nucleotide sequence: TGTGTCACCAGCGTAGGGACTAGCCGCAATGAGCAGTTCTTC. Encoded protein: CVTSVGTSRNEQFF.

There are a few counts of this clone. As DNA, the CDR3 is TGTGCCAGCGTGAGAGGGACTAGCGGGAGTGGCGAGCAGTACTTC. It codes for CASVRGTSGSGEQYF. The genes are TRBV27 and TRBJ2-7; 14 positions match TRBD2. Trimming cost V 8 bases and J 6 bases; bases outside gene matches: 9. Germline lookup yields CDR1 MNHEY and CDR2 SMNVEV (reference sequence). The CDR3 sequence is 15 residues long.

This chain links TRBV9 with TRBJ2-3, with D perhaps matching TRBD1 (5 bases). Germline CDR1 is SGDLS and CDR2 is YYNGEE. The CDR3 totals 15 residues. V was trimmed by 0 bases and J by 5 bases, leaving 13 bases between them. CDR3 DNA: TGTGCCAGCAGCGTAGACGTGGGAACAGGAGATACGCAGTATTTT. This translates into CASSVDVGTGDTQYF.

The chain carries TRBV2 and TRBJ1-4, with 7 bases lining up with TRBD1. CDR1 and CDR2 (germline): SNHLY, FYNNEI. The CDR3 is 13 amino acids. Trimming at V came to 8 bases and at J to 4 bases, leaving 4 bases not matched to a gene. CDR3 sequence reads: CASSQGNNEKLFF. CDR3 DNA sequence: TGTGCCAGCTCACAGGGGAATAATGAAAAACTGTTTTTT.

V usage is TRBV10-3 and J usage is TRBJ1-1; TRBD1 matches 12 bases. CDR1 and CDR2 from the germline V gene are ENHRY and SYGVKD. J gave up 5 bases and V 6 bases, and 7 bases lay outside the gene matches. The CDR3 is 15 amino acids. For the CDR3, the DNA is TGTGCCATCAGGGGCCGGGACAGGGGGCGTACTGAAGCTTTCTTT. Translating it yields CAIRGRDRGRTEAFF.

The chain combines TRBV2 with TRBJ1-1; 7 nucleotides align to TRBD1. Germline CDR1 is SNHLY and CDR2 is FYNNEI. The CDR3 has 14 residues. V lost 7 bases, J lost 4 bases, and 9 bases stayed unmatched. CDR3 region: CASTSQGMGTEAFF. DNA for the CDR3: TGTGCCAGCACCTCACAGGGGATGGGCACTGAAGCTTTCTTT.

The chain has TRBV9 and TRBJ2-1; possibly TRBD2 for D (5 bases). Trimming cost V 0 bases and J 10 bases, with 14 bases left between them. This CDR3 contains 14 residues. Per the germline V gene, CDR1 is SGDLS and CDR2 is YYNGEE. CDR3 sequence (DNA): TGTGCCAGCAGCGTAGGGTGGAGAAGGGAGGAGCAGTTCTTC. This gives the protein CASSVGWRREEQFF. The full variable domain, its missing parts supplied by reference TRBV9 and TRBJ2-1, is DSGVTQTPKHLITATGQRVTLRCSPRSGDLSVYWYQQSLDQGLQFLIQYYNGEERAKGNILERFSAQQFPDLHSELNLSSLELGDSALYFCASSVGWRREEQFFGPGTRLTVL.

This chain uses TRBV18 with TRBJ2-7, with D uncertain. This CDR3 is 12 amino acids long. Germline lookup yields CDR1 KGHSH and CDR2 LQKENI. Trimming pared 6 bases from V and 0 bases from J, leaving 6 bases between. CDR3 DNA: TGTGCCAGCTCCCCTAACTCCTACGAGCAGTACTTC. Amino acids: CASSPNSYEQYF.

The chain joins TRBV3-1 (or the pseudogene TRBV3-2) to TRBJ1-4, with no clear D. Germline V CDR1 and CDR2: LGHDT, YNNKEL (reference sequence). The CDR3 loop spans 17 amino acids. V shed 0 bases and J shed 3 bases, with 14 bases lying between them. For the CDR3, the DNA is TGTGCCAGCAGCCAAGATCCACTACACAACGCTAATGAAAAACTGTTTTTT. Protein product: CASSQDPLHNANEKLFF.

This sequence joins TRBV7-2 and TRBJ2-7; no reliable D call. The CDR3 totals 14 residues. The V gene lost 5 bases and the J gene lost 6 bases, with 17 bases spanning the gap. The germline gives CDR1 SGHTA, CDR2 FQGNSA. This CDR3 is CASSPNVGHPEQYF. The CDR3 coding sequence is TGTGCCAGCAGCCCTAACGTGGGCCACCCCGAGCAGTACTTC. The complete variable domain, with remaining parts taken from reference TRBV7-2 and TRBJ2-7, reads GAGVSQSPSNKVTEKGKDVELRCDPISGHTALYWYRQSLGQGLEFLIYFQGNSAPDKSGLPSDRFSAERTGGSVSTLTIQRTQQEDSAVYLCASSPNVGHPEQYFGPGTRLTVT.

CDR3 sequence: CASIYYPGQGYYTF. The CDR3 DNA is TGTGCCAGCATCTACTATCCGGGACAGGGCTACTACACCTTC. This chain joins TRBV6-5 and TRBJ1-2, with TRBD1 matching over 9 bases. Looked up from germline, CDR1 is MNHEY and CDR2 is SVGAGI. CDR3 length: 14 residues. V shed 7 bases, J shed 10 bases, and the junction held 13 bases outside the gene matches.

The V and J genes are TRBV27 and TRBJ2-1; tentatively, D is TRBD1 (5 bases). The V end lost 5 bases, the J end lost 0 bases, and 14 bases lay between the germline ends. CDR3 length: 16 amino acids. Germline lookup yields CDR1 MNHEY and CDR2 SMNVEV (reference sequence). DNA of the CDR3: TGTGCCAGCAGTCCCAGGGTGCGCGGCTCCTACAATGAGCAGTTCTTC. Translating it yields CASSPRVRGSYNEQFF.

CDR3 loop: CASSENLPGGYGYTF. Written as DNA, the CDR3 is TGTGCCAGCAGCGAGAACCTCCCCGGTGGCTATGGCTACACCTTC. The chain recombines TRBV5-4 with TRBJ1-2; D gene ambiguous. The CDR3 is 15 residues long. V shed 4 bases and J shed 4 bases, with 17 bases lying between them. Germline assignment: CDR1 SGHNT and CDR2 YYREEE (reference sequence).